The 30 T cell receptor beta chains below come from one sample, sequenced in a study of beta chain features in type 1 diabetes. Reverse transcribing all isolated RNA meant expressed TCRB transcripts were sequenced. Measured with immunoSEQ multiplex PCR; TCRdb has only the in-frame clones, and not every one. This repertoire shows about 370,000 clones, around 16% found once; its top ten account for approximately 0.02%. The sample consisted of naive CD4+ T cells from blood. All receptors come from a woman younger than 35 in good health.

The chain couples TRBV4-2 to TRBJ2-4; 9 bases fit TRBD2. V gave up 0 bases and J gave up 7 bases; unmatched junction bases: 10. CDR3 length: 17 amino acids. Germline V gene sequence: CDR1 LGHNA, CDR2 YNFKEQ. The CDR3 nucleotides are TGTGCCAGCAGCCAAGATCCCCGTAGCGGGAGAGAGAACATTCAGTACTTC. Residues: CASSQDPRSGRENIQYF.

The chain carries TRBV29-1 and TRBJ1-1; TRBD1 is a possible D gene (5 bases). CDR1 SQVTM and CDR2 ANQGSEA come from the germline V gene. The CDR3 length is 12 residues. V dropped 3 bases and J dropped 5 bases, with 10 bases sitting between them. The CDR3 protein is CSVEGGRTEAFF. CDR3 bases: TGCAGCGTTGAGGGGGGGAGGACTGAAGCTTTCTTT.

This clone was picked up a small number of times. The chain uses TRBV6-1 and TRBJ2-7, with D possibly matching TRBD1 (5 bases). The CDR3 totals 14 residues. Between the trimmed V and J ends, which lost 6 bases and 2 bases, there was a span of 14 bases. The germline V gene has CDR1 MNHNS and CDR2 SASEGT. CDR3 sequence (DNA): TGTGCCAGCAGCCCTGACAGAATCACCTACGAGCAGTACTTC. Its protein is CASSPDRITYEQYF.

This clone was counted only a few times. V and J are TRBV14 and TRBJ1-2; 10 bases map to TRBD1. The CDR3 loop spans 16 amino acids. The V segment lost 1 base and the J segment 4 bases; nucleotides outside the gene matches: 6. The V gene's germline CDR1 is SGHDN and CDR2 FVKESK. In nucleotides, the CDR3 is TGTGCCAGCAGCCAAGGGCCGGGACAGGGGACCTATGGCTACACCTTC. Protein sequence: CASSQGPGQGTYGYTF.

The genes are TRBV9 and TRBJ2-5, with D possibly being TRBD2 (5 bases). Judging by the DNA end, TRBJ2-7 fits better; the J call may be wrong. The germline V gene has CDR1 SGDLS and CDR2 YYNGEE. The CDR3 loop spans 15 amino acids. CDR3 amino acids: CASSPTGTERYEQYF. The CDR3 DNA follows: TGTGCCAGCAGCCCGACGGGAACGGAGCGTTACGAGCAGTACTTC.

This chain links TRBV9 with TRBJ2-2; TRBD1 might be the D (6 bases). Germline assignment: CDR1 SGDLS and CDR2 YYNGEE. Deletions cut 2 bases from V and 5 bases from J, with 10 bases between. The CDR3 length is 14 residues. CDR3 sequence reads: CASSVQGQTGELFF. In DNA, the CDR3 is TGTGCCAGCAGCGTCCAGGGGCAGACCGGGGAGCTGTTTTTT.

CDR3 residues: CAWSVEGAGNTIYF. The CDR3 nucleotides read TGTGCCTGGAGTGTTGAAGGGGCTGGAAACACCATATATTTT. V gene TRBV30 combines with J gene TRBJ1-3; tentative D call: TRBD1 (5 bases). The CDR3 extends over 14 amino acids. The germline V and J ends were trimmed by 0 bases and 2 bases, with 8 bases remaining between them. Germline values: CDR1 GTSNPN, CDR2 SVGIG (reference sequence).

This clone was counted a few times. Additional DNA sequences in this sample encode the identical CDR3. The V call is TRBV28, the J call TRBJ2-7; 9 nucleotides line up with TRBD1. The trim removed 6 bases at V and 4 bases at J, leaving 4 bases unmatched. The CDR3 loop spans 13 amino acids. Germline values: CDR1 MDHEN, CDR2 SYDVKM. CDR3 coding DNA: TGTGCCAGCAGGTCTGGACAGGGGTACGAGCAGTACTTC. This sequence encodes CASRSGQGYEQYF. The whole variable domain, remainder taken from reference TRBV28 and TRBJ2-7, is DVKVTQSSRYLVKRTGEKVFLECVQDMDHENMFWYRQDPGLGLRLIYFSYDVKMKEKGDIPEGYSVSREKKERFSLILESASTNQTSMYLCASRSGQGYEQYFGPGTRLTVT.

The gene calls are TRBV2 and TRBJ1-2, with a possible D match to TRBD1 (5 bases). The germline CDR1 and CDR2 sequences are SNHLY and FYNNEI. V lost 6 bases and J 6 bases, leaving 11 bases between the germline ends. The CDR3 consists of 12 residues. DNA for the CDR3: TGTGCCAGCAGGGTTGGCAGGGATGGCTACACCTTC. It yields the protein CASRVGRDGYTF.

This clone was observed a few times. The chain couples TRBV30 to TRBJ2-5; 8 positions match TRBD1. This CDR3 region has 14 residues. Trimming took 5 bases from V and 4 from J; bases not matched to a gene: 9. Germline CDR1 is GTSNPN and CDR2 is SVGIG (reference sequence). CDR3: CAWGRGTGGETQYF. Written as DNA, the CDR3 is TGTGCCTGGGGGAGAGGGACAGGAGGAGAGACCCAGTACTTC.

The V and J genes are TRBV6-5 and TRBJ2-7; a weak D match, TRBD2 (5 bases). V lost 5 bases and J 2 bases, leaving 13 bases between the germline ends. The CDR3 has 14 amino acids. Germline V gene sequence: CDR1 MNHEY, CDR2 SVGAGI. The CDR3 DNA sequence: TGTGCCAGCAGTAGGATCGGGATCGCCTACGAGCAGTACTTC. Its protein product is CASSRIGIAYEQYF.

The CDR3 region is CASSAGFLAGYTDTQYF. The CDR3 nucleotides read TGTGCCAGCAGCGCAGGGTTCCTAGCGGGATACACAGATACGCAGTATTTT. J is TRBJ2-3 and V is TRBV9, with 9 positions matching TRBD2. Germline V gene data show CDR1 as SGDLS and CDR2 as YYNGEE. J was trimmed by 2 bases and V by 3 bases; bases with no gene match: 10. The CDR3 covers 17 residues.

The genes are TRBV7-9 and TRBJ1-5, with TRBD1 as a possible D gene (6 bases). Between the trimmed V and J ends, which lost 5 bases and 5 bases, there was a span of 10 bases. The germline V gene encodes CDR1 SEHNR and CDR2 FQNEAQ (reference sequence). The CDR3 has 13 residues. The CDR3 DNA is TGTGCCAGCAGCGCACAGGGAGATCAGCCCCAGCATTTT. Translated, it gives CASSAQGDQPQHF.

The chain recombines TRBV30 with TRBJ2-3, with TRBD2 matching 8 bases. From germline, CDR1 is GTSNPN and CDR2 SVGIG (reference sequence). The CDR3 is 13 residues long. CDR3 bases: TGTTCCTCGGCGGGAGGATACACAGATACGCAGTATTTT. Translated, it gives CSSAGGYTDTQYF.

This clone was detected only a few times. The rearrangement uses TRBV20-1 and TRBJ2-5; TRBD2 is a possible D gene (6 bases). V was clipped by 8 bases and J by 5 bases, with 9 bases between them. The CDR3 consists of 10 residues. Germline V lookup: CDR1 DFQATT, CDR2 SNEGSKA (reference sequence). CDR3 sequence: CSHGGETQYF. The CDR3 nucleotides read TGCAGTCATGGGGGGGAGACCCAGTACTTC.

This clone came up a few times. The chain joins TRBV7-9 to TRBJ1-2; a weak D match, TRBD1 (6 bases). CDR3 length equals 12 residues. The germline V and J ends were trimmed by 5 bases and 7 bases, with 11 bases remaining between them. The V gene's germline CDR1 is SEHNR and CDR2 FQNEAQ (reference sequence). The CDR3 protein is CASSGQYAGYTF. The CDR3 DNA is TGTGCCAGCAGCGGACAGTACGCTGGCTACACCTTC.

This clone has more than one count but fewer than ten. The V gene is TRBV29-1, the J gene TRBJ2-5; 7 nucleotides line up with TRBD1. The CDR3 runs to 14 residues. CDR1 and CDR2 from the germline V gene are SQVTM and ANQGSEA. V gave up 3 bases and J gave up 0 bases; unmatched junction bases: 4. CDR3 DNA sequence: TGCAGCGTTGAGGGACAGTGGTACCAAGAGACCCAGTACTTC. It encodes CSVEGQWYQETQYF.

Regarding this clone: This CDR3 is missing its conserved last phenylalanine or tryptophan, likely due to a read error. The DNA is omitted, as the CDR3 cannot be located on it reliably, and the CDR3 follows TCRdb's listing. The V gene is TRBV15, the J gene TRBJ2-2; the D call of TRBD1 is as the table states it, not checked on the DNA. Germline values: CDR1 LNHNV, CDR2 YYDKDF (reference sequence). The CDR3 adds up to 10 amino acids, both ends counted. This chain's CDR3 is CATSRDRGQP.

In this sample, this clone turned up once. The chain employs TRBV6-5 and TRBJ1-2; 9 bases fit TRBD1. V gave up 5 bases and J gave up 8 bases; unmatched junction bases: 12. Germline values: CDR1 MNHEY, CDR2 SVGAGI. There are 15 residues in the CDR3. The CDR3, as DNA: TGTGCCAGCAGTGCACCGGGACAGGGATCGATCGGCTACACCTTC. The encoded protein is CASSAPGQGSIGYTF.

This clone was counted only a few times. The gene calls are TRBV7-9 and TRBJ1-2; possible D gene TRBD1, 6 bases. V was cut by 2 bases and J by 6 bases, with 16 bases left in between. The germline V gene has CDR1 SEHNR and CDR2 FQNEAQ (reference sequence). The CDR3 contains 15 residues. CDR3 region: CASSLTEQGRHGYTF. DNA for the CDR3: TGTGCCAGCAGCTTAACCGAACAGGGAAGGCATGGCTACACCTTC.

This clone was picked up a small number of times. CDR3 nucleotides: TGTGCCAGCAGCTTCGGGGACAAGACCTCCTACGAGCAGTACTTC. Its translation: CASSFGDKTSYEQYF. The chain recombines TRBV7-2 with TRBJ2-7, with D possibly being TRBD1 (6 bases). Germline V gives CDR1 SGHTA, CDR2 FQGNSA. CDR3 size: 15 residues. V lost 3 bases and J 0 bases, leaving 12 bases between the germline ends.

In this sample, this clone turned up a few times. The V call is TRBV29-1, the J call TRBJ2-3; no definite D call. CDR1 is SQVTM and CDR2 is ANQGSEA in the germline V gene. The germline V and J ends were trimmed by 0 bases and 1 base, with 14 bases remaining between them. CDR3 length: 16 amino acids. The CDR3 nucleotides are TGCAGCGTTGAAGATCGGGTCTCTACCGGCACAGATACGCAGTATTTT. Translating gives CSVEDRVSTGTDTQYF.

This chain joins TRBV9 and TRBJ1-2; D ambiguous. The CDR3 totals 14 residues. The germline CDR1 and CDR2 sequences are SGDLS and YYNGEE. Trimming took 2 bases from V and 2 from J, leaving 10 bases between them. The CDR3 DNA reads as TGTGCCAGCAGCGTGGGGAGCCTAAACTATGGCTACACCTTC. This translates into CASSVGSLNYGYTF.

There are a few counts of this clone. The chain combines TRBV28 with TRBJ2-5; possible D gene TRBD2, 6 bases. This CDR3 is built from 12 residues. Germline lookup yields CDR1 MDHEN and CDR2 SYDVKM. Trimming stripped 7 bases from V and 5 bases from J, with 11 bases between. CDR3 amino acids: CASNGGLETQYF. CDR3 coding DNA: TGTGCCAGCAACGGAGGGTTGGAGACCCAGTACTTC.

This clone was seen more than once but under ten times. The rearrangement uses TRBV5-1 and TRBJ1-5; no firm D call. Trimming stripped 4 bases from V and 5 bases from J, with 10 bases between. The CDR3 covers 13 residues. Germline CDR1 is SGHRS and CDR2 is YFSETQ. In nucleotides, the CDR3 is TGCGCCAGCAGCCCGGGTTCGGATCAGCCCCAGCATTTT. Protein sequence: CASSPGSDQPQHF.

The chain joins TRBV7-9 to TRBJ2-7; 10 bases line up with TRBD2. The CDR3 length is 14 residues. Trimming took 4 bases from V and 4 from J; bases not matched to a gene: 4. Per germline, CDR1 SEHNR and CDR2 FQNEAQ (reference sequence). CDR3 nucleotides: TGTGCCAGCAGCTCTAGCGGGAGCCAATACGAGCAGTACTTC. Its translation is CASSSSGSQYEQYF.

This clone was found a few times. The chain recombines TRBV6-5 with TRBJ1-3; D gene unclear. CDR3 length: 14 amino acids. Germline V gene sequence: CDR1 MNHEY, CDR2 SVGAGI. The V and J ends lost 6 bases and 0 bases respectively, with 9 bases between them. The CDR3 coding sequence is TGTGCCAGCAGGTCGAGATCCTCTGGAAACACCATATATTTT. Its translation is CASRSRSSGNTIYF.

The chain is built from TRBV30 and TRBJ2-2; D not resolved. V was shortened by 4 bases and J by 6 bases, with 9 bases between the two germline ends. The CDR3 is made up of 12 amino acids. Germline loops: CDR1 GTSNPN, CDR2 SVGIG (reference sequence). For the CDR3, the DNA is TGTGCCTGGACCAAGCTGCCCGGGGAGCTGTTTTTT. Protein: CAWTKLPGELFF.

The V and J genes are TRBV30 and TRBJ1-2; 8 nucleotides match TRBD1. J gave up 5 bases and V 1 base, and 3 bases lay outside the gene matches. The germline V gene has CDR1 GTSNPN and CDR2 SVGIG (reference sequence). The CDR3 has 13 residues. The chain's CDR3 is CAWSEQGEYGYTF. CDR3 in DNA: TGTGCCTGGAGTGAACAGGGGGAATATGGCTACACCTTC.

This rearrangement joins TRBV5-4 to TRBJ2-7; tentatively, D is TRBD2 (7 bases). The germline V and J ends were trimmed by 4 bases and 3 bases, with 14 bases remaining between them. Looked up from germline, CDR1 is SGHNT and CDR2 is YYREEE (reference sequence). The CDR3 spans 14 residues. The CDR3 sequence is CASSLKAGHYEQYF. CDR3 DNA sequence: TGTGCCAGCAGCCTGAAAGCGGGACACTACGAGCAGTACTTC.